This T cell receptor (beta chain) was recovered during a study of cytomegalovirus exposure and HLA in healthy donors. The CDR3 loop spans 14 amino acids. Germline V gene data show CDR1 as SGHTA and CDR2 as FQGNSA. The ends lost 5 bases at V and 7 bases at J; junction bases unmatched: 6. The PCR made use of 60 Vbeta and 13 Jbeta primers. Produced via immunoSEQ multiplex PCR; TCRdb's table is partial and in-frame only. This repertoire shows approximately 61,000 clones, under 85% found once; its top ten account for about 51%. Sequencing used PBMCs. The chain couples TRBV7-2 to TRBJ1-5, with 9 nucleotides matching TRBD1. The receptor comes from a middle-aged man in good health and CMV-seropositive. DNA of the CDR3: TGTGCCAGCAGCCTCACAGGGGGCGACCAGCCCCAGCATTTT. Translation gives CASSLTGGDQPQHF.